This TCR beta chain was retrieved from a study of T cells in Graves' hyperthyroidism and ophthalmopathy. This clonotype has a count of ten or more. TCR beta CDR3 region amplification was performed from RNA transcripts. The HTBI primer set drove a first-round RT-PCR of the TCR CDR3. TCRdb re-derived calls from the multiplex PCR reads in MiXCR, one entry per CDR3 protein. Here the sample spans hundreds of thousands of distinct CDR3 sequences, about 45% being singletons. The receptor was isolated from an adult man with Graves' disease, either hyperthyroidism or ophthalmopathy (not recorded which). Sequencing used peripheral blood or thyroid tissue (not recorded which).

The CDR3 loop is CATSRSGQRGGEKLFF. The CDR3 nucleotides read TGTGCCACCAGCAGATCCGGACAACGGGGAGGGGAAAAACTGTTTTTT. V is TRBV15 and J is TRBJ1-4, with a possible D match to TRBD1 (5 bases). Trimming took off 2 bases at V and 8 bases at J, with 18 bases between the two ends. The CDR3 is 16 amino acids. In germline, CDR1 is LNHNV, CDR2 YYDKDF (reference sequence). Based on the CDR3 plus reference TRBV15 and TRBJ1-4, the full variable domain is DAMVIQNPRYQVTQFGKPVTLSCSQTLNHNVMYWYQQKSSQAPKLLFHYYDKDFNNEADTPDNFQSRRPNTSFCFLDIRSPGLGDTAMYLCATSRSGQRGGEKLFFGSGTQLSVL.